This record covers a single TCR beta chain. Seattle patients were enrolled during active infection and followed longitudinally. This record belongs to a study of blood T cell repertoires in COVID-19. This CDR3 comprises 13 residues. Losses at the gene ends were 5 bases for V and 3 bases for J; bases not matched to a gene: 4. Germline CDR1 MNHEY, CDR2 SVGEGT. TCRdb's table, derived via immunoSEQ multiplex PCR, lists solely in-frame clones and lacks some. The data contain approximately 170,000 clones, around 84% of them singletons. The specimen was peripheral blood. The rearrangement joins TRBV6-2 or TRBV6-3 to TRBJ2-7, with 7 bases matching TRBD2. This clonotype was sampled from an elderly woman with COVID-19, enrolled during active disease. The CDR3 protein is CASSGGGVYEQYF. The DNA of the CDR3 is TGTGCCAGCAGTGGGGGAGGGGTCTACGAGCAGTACTTC.